What follows are 23 T cell receptor beta chains derived from one specimen sequenced in a study of blood T cell repertoires in COVID-19. Some clones are missing from TCRdb's copy, which holds only in-frame ones; the method was immunoSEQ multiplex PCR. The sample records roughly 250,000 clones, about 88% being singletons. Sequencing input: peripheral blood. The receptor set was obtained from a woman aged 40 to 50 who had recovered from COVID-19.

V and J are TRBV5-1 and TRBJ2-2; 14 positions agree with TRBD2. This CDR3 is 20 amino acids long. Germline values: CDR1 SGHRS, CDR2 YFSETQ. Germline trimming cut 0 bases from V and 1 base from J; bases unmatched to any gene: 8. The CDR3 DNA follows: TGCGCCAGCAGCTTGGTTATTGGGACTAGCGGGGGCCTGAACACCGGGGAGCTGTTTTTT. This encodes CASSLVIGTSGGLNTGELFF.

The V call is TRBV11-3, the J call TRBJ2-5; possibly TRBD1 for D (5 bases). Per the germline V gene, CDR1 is SGHNT and CDR2 is YENEEA. Trimming removed 1 base at V and 2 bases at J, with 17 bases between. The CDR3 runs to 17 residues. The CDR3 DNA reads as TGTGCCAGCAGCTTAGTCCTTAGGGGTTTGGGGCAAGAGACCCAGTACTTC. As protein: CASSLVLRGLGQETQYF.

The rearrangement links TRBV5-1 to TRBJ2-7; 10 bases agree with TRBD1. This CDR3 is built from 14 residues. Germline loops: CDR1 SGHRS, CDR2 YFSETQ. The V and J ends lost 9 bases and 6 bases, in that order; junction bases with no gene match: 12. As DNA, the CDR3 is TGCGCCACCAGTAAAGACAGGGGGCAAGGCGAGCAGTACTTC. Translation gives CATSKDRGQGEQYF.

The chain uses TRBV28 and TRBJ1-6, with no clear D. Germline V lookup: CDR1 MDHEN, CDR2 SYDVKM. The CDR3 is 13 amino acids. V was clipped by 1 base and J by 6 bases, with 4 bases between them. CDR3 coding DNA: TGTGCCAGCAGTTTATTTCGTAATTCACCCCTCCACTTT. Its protein product is CASSLFRNSPLHF.

The rearrangement uses TRBV15 and TRBJ2-3; 8 bases line up with TRBD2. Germline CDR1 LNHNV, CDR2 YYDKDF (reference sequence). V lost 0 bases and J lost 0; bases outside the gene matches: 2. This CDR3 comprises 16 residues. CDR3 bases: TGTGCCACCAGCAGAGACCTAGCGGGTAGCACAGATACGCAGTATTTT. Residues: CATSRDLAGSTDTQYF.

This sequence joins TRBV6-5 and TRBJ2-7, with 9 bases that match TRBD2. This CDR3 contains 14 residues. With 9 bases clipped from V and 4 bases from J, the junction kept 10 bases outside the gene matches. Looked up from germline, CDR1 is MNHEY and CDR2 is SVGAGI. CDR3 nucleotides: TGTGCCAGTACTTTAGCGGGAGTGGAGTACGAGCAGTACTTC. Its translation: CASTLAGVEYEQYF.

In this sample, this clone turned up a few times. The V and J genes are TRBV2 and TRBJ1-2; D unclear. Germline V lookup: CDR1 SNHLY, CDR2 FYNNEI. This CDR3 spans 13 amino acids. The V gene lost 8 bases and the J gene lost 4 bases, with 14 bases spanning the gap. Here the CDR3 DNA reads TGTGCCAGCGGGCGGGCAGAACTCTATGGCTACACCTTC. It codes for CASGRAELYGYTF. Looking up the rest from reference TRBV2 and TRBJ1-2 gives the full variable domain: EPEVTQTPSHQVTQMGQEVILRCVPISNHLYFYWYRQILGQKVEFLVSFYNNEISEKSEIFDDQFSVERPDGSNFTLKIRSTKLEDSAMYFCASGRAELYGYTFGSGTRLTVV.

The J gene is TRBJ1-2, the V gene TRBV28; possibly TRBD1 for D (6 bases). CDR1 MDHEN and CDR2 SYDVKM come from the germline V gene. The CDR3 contains 12 residues. Trimming stripped 10 bases from V and 2 bases from J, with 11 bases between. Here the CDR3 reads CATRDKNYGYTF. CDR3 coding DNA: TGTGCCACCAGGGACAAGAACTATGGCTACACCTTC.

V is TRBV13 and J is TRBJ1-1; D is unresolved. The CDR3 sequence is 14 residues long. Germline loops: CDR1 PRHDT, CDR2 FYEKMQ (reference sequence). Trimming left V 8 bases short and J 0 bases short, with 13 bases between. CDR3 residues: CASAGGLMNTEAFF. In DNA form, the CDR3 reads TGTGCCAGCGCGGGAGGATTAATGAACACTGAAGCTTTCTTT.

J is TRBJ2-4 and V is TRBV18; D may be TRBD2 (6 bases). Germline V lookup: CDR1 KGHSH, CDR2 LQKENI. Trimming stripped 3 bases from V and 0 bases from J, with 24 bases between. The length of the CDR3 is 20 residues. The CDR3 DNA is TGTGCCAGCTCACCCTCCTCGGCGGGGCTCCAAGCGAGAGCCAAAAACATTCAGTACTTC. Protein: CASSPSSAGLQARAKNIQYF.

The chain couples TRBV7-9 to TRBJ2-3; no firm D call. CDR1 SEHNR and CDR2 FQNEAQ come from the germline V gene (reference sequence). V dropped 1 base and J dropped 6 bases, with 5 bases sitting between them. The CDR3 totals 12 residues. CDR3 DNA sequence: TGTGCCAGCAGCTTAGTTGCGGATACGCAGTATTTT. It specifies CASSLVADTQYF.

The chain employs TRBV29-1 and TRBJ1-2; unclear D gene. The V and J ends lost 7 bases and 7 bases respectively, with 13 bases between them. This CDR3 has 11 amino acids. Germline V gene sequence: CDR1 SQVTM, CDR2 ANQGSEA. The chain's CDR3 is CSGQRLGGYTF. The DNA for the CDR3 is TGCAGCGGACAACGCTTGGGTGGCTACACCTTC.

CDR3 coding DNA: TGTGCCAGCAGATCCGGAGTCTCTGGAAACACCATATATTTT. Protein: CASRSGVSGNTIYF. V usage is TRBV6-5 and J usage is TRBJ1-3, with D unresolved. The CDR3 totals 14 residues. Germline V gene lookup returns CDR1 MNHEY and CDR2 SVGAGI. Between the trimmed V and J ends, which lost 6 bases and 0 bases, there was a span of 9 bases.

A few counts support this clone. An end of the junction differs from the germline gene, which may be a read error. This chain uses TRBV25-1 with TRBJ2-7; a weak D match, TRBD1 (5 bases). Germline assignment: CDR1 MGHDK and CDR2 SYGVNS. The CDR3 is made up of 11 amino acids. The CDR3: CASGDSYEQYF. The CDR3 nucleotides read TGTGCCAGCGGTGACAGCTACGAGCAGTACTTC.

J is TRBJ1-6 and V is TRBV10-1; TRBD1 might be the D (6 bases). V lost 6 bases and J 7 bases, leaving 13 bases between the germline ends. The CDR3 is made up of 14 amino acids. CDR1 is WNHNN and CDR2 is SYGVQD in the germline V gene (reference sequence). The CDR3: CASRQRQENSPLHF. For the CDR3, the DNA is TGCGCCAGCAGACAAAGACAGGAGAATTCACCCCTCCACTTT.

The J gene is TRBJ1-3, the V gene TRBV3-1 (or the pseudogene TRBV3-2); D gene unclear. V gave up 1 base and J gave up 4 bases, with 8 bases separating them. This CDR3 contains 14 residues. From germline, CDR1 is LGHDT and CDR2 YNNKEL (reference sequence). The CDR3 spells CASSQGGRGNTIYF. The CDR3, as DNA: TGTGCCAGCAGCCAAGGAGGGAGGGGAAACACCATATATTTT.

The rearrangement uses TRBV15 and TRBJ2-3; 7 bases are shared with TRBD1. Germline CDR1 is LNHNV and CDR2 is YYDKDF (reference sequence). Trimming took 0 bases from V and 3 from J; bases not matched to a gene: 9. The CDR3 consists of 17 residues. The CDR3 nucleotides are TGTGCCACCAGCAGAGATCCGACAGGGTTGAAAACAGATACGCAGTATTTT. Its translation: CATSRDPTGLKTDTQYF.

This chain uses TRBV6-2 or TRBV6-3 with TRBJ1-2; perhaps TRBD1 as D (5 bases). The CDR3 totals 14 residues. Between the trimmed V and J ends, which lost 2 bases and 0 bases, there was a span of 7 bases. Per germline, CDR1 MNHEY and CDR2 SVGEGT. The CDR3 protein is CASSYGGTNYGYTF. The CDR3 DNA reads TGTGCCAGCAGTTACGGGGGGACTAACTATGGCTACACCTTC.

This chain uses TRBV28 with TRBJ1-1; 8 bases are a match to TRBD1. The V gene's germline CDR1 is MDHEN and CDR2 SYDVKM. V dropped 6 bases and J dropped 2; count of bases not matched to a gene: 20. The CDR3 runs to 19 residues. For the CDR3, the DNA is TGTGCCAGCAGCCCCCCCCGGACAGGGAATAAATGGGCCAACACTGAAGCTTTCTTT. Encoded protein: CASSPPRTGNKWANTEAFF.

The V and J genes are TRBV29-1 and TRBJ1-2; D is uncertain. Germline V gives CDR1 SQVTM, CDR2 ANQGSEA. This CDR3 region has 15 residues. Trimming took off 6 bases at V and 4 bases at J, with 21 bases between the two ends. CDR3 bases: TGCAGCGTCCCCCGCATGAGGGCCCAACCCTATGGCTACACCTTC. Translation: CSVPRMRAQPYGYTF.

The gene calls are TRBV4-3 and TRBJ2-3; the D gene is possibly TRBD2 (5 bases). Trimming left V 0 bases short and J 5 bases short, with 12 bases between. The CDR3 is made up of 15 amino acids. Germline-derived CDR1 and CDR2 are LGHNA and YSLEER. The chain's CDR3 is CASSQDPGAGDTQYF. The CDR3 bases are TGCGCCAGCAGCCAAGATCCGGGCGCGGGAGATACGCAGTATTTT.

The CDR3 sequence is CASRPSGRGDEQFF. The CDR3 nucleotides read TGTGCCAGCAGGCCTAGCGGGAGGGGCGATGAGCAGTTCTTC. The chain recombines TRBV2 with TRBJ2-1; 12 bases map to TRBD2. The CDR3 runs 14 residues. Germline V gene lookup returns CDR1 SNHLY and CDR2 FYNNEI. J was trimmed by 8 bases and V by 6 bases; bases with no gene match: 5.

The rearrangement links TRBV5-6 to TRBJ2-2, with a tentative D call TRBD2 (6 bases). The CDR3 consists of 16 residues. Germline V gives CDR1 SGHDT, CDR2 YYEEEE. V was trimmed by 6 bases and J by 4 bases, leaving 19 bases between them. The DNA for the CDR3 is TGTGCCAGCAACGAAGGCAGGAGGGGTGGCACCGGGGAGCTGTTTTTT. It yields the protein CASNEGRRGGTGELFF.